A single TCR beta chain is shown here with its context. Its specificity is not known. The data derive from a study of CD8 T cells in Susac syndrome. Overall study results and limits: Clonal expansion did not appear in Susac syndrome CD4+ T cell repertoires.

TEMRA cells were FACS-enriched, unlike CD8+ and CD4+ T cells, which were negatively isolated. Reverse transcription of about 0.45 to 1 ug RNA was carried out with random hexamers. Amplification of TCR beta CDR3 spanned 54 Vbeta and 13 Jbeta via immunoSEQ multiplex PCR. TCRdb passed the immunoSEQ multiplex PCR reads through MiXCR, listing each CDR3 protein once. The sample has over 150,000 distinct CDR3 sequences; approximately 95% are singletons. The clonotype comes from a human donor with Susac syndrome. Sequencing input: CD4+ T cells from PBMCs.

In DNA, the CDR3 is TGTGCCACCAGTGATGCAAGGGGAGGGGGAACTGAAGCTTTCTTT. This translates into CATSDARGGGTEAFF. The chain is built from TRBV24-1 and TRBJ1-1, with TRBD1 as a possible D gene (6 bases). The CDR3 sequence is 15 residues long. Deletions cut 3 bases from V and 5 bases from J, with 15 bases between. Germline assignment: CDR1 KGHDR and CDR2 SFDVKD.